One sample yielded the 16 T cell receptor beta chains listed below, sequenced in a study of T-cell memory formation after mild COVID-19. One entry per CDR3 protein, called by TCRdb with MiXCR from the 5' RACE reads. Seen here are about 130,000 distinct CDR3 sequences, about 15% observed once, and the top ten hold 4.5% to 5.5%. The specimen sequenced was PBMCs or a T cell subset sorted from them (not recorded which). The source is a man aged 18 to 30 who had mild COVID-19 (a few samples of this study predate the infection). Cell type and time point are not known.

The genes are TRBV6-5 and TRBJ2-3, with D uncertain. This CDR3 has 12 amino acids. Germline CDR1 and CDR2: MNHEY and SVGAGI. V was pared by 7 bases and J by 0 bases, with 5 bases between. In nucleotides, the CDR3 is TGTGCCAGCAAGGATAGCACAGATACGCAGTATTTT. The encoded protein is CASKDSTDTQYF.

This clonotype appeared a few times. The chain couples TRBV12-3 or TRBV12-4 to TRBJ1-3; a weak D match, TRBD1 (5 bases). V was trimmed by 6 bases and J by 3 bases, leaving 15 bases between them. This CDR3 is built from 15 residues. The CDR3 reads CASRPQGSHGNTIYF. CDR3 coding DNA: TGTGCCAGCAGGCCCCAGGGTTCGCATGGAAACACCATATATTTT.

The gene calls are TRBV24-1 and TRBJ2-5; D is ambiguous. Germline V gene lookup returns CDR1 KGHDR and CDR2 SFDVKD. This CDR3 is built from 13 residues. Between the trimmed V and J ends, which lost 5 bases and 1 base, there was a span of 7 bases. CDR3 DNA sequence: TGTGCCACCAGTGTAAGTTTCCAAGAGACCCAGTACTTC. Amino acid sequence: CATSVSFQETQYF.

This clonotype showed up many times. The chain joins TRBV7-3 to TRBJ2-2; 7 positions match TRBD2. Per germline, CDR1 SGHTA and CDR2 FQGTGA. J lost 6 bases, V lost 5 bases, and 6 bases had no gene match. This CDR3 region has 14 residues. The CDR3 nucleotides read TGTGCCAGCAGCCCCCAAGCGGGACCCGGGGAGCTGTTTTTT. Translating it yields CASSPQAGPGELFF.

This clonotype was detected only a few times. V usage is TRBV25-1 and J usage is TRBJ2-6, with D hard to call. Trimming removed 2 bases at V and 2 bases at J, with 7 bases between. Germline-derived CDR1 and CDR2 are MGHDK and SYGVNS. There are 15 residues in the CDR3. CDR3 sequence (DNA): TGTGCCAGCAGTGAAGTTCGTGCTGGGGCCAACGTCCTGACTTTC. Its translation: CASSEVRAGANVLTF.

A few counts support this clonotype. The J gene is TRBJ1-1, the V gene TRBV30; D possibly corresponds to TRBD1 (5 bases). The CDR3 loop spans 15 amino acids. CDR1 is GTSNPN and CDR2 is SVGIG in the germline V gene (reference sequence). With 4 bases removed from V and 5 bases from J, the gap between germline ends came to 20 bases. The CDR3 loop is CAWTRSGRVGTEAFF. CDR3 nucleotides: TGTGCCTGGACTAGGTCCGGCAGGGTGGGGACTGAAGCTTTCTTT. Filled out from reference TRBV30 and TRBJ1-1, the complete variable domain reads SQTIHQWPATLVQPVGSPLSLECTVEGTSNPNLYWYRQAAGRGLQLLFYSVGIGQISSEVPQNLSASRPQDRQFILSSKKLLLSDSGFYLCAWTRSGRVGTEAFFGQGTRLTVV.

The genes are TRBV11-3 and TRBJ2-7; possibly TRBD1 for D (7 bases). CDR1 SGHNT and CDR2 YENEEA come from the germline V gene. Trimming pared 5 bases from V and 0 bases from J, leaving 11 bases between. The CDR3 loop spans 14 amino acids. The CDR3 loop is CASSPRDSSYEQYF. CDR3 nucleotide sequence: TGTGCCAGCAGCCCGCGGGACAGCTCCTACGAGCAGTACTTC.

This sequence joins TRBV20-1 and TRBJ2-2; no firm D call. CDR3 length equals 15 residues. CDR1 DFQATT and CDR2 SNEGSKA come from the germline V gene (reference sequence). V lost 3 bases, J lost 4 bases, and 15 bases lay in between. This CDR3 reads CSASAGPRPTGELFF. In DNA, the CDR3 is TGCAGTGCTAGTGCTGGCCCTAGACCCACCGGGGAGCTGTTTTTT.

This CDR3 is CASSANSAHEQFF. The CDR3 bases are TGCGCCAGCAGTGCGAACTCGGCCCATGAGCAGTTCTTC. The chain recombines TRBV5-1 with TRBJ2-1; D unclear. Looked up from germline, CDR1 is SGHRS and CDR2 is YFSETQ. CDR3 length: 13 residues. Trimming shortened V by 5 bases and J by 8 bases, and 14 bases separated the two germline ends. The full variable domain, with the rest looked up from reference TRBV5-1 and TRBJ2-1, is KAGVTQTPRYLIKTRGQQVTLSCSPISGHRSVSWYQQTPGQGLQFLFEYFSETQRNKGNFPGRFSGRQFSNSRSEMNVSTLELGDSALYLCASSANSAHEQFFGPGTRLTVL.

In its sample, this clonotype was seen a few times. The chain joins TRBV18 to TRBJ1-3; D unresolved. The CDR3 extends over 15 amino acids. V dropped 2 bases and J dropped 1 base, with 9 bases sitting between them. Germline-derived CDR1 and CDR2 are KGHSH and LQKENI. The CDR3 DNA follows: TGTGCCAGCTCACCAAACAGAGTTTCTGGAAACACCATATATTTT. Protein product: CASSPNRVSGNTIYF. The full variable domain, completed using reference TRBV18 and TRBJ1-3, is NAGVMQNPRHLVRRRGQEARLRCSPMKGHSHVYWYRQLPEEGLKFMVYLQKENIIDESGMPKERFSAEFPKEGPSILRIQQVVRGDSAAYFCASSPNRVSGNTIYFGEGSWLTVV.

The chain couples TRBV28 to TRBJ1-5; D perhaps matches TRBD1 (6 bases). Between the trimmed V and J ends, which lost 5 bases and 6 bases, there was a span of 14 bases. The CDR3 is 14 residues long. Germline values: CDR1 MDHEN, CDR2 SYDVKM. CDR3 sequence reads: CASSPTGPRQPQHF. The CDR3 nucleotides are TGTGCCAGCAGTCCCACAGGGCCTCGTCAGCCCCAGCATTTT.

There are a few counts of this clonotype. The J gene is TRBJ2-7, the V gene TRBV5-1; D possibly corresponds to TRBD2 (5 bases). The CDR3 spans 16 residues. The V gene lost 0 bases and the J gene lost 3 bases, with 16 bases spanning the gap. Germline V gene data show CDR1 as SGHRS and CDR2 as YFSETQ. Here the CDR3 reads CASSLVSGEGIYEQYF. The DNA of the CDR3 is TGCGCCAGCAGCTTGGTGTCCGGGGAAGGGATCTACGAGCAGTACTTC.

This clonotype was detected a few times. The genes are TRBV6-5 and TRBJ2-7; the match to TRBD1 covers 10 bases. This CDR3 comprises 14 residues. The J segment lost 3 bases and the V segment lost 6 bases, leaving 5 bases of the junction unmatched. CDR1 and CDR2 (germline): MNHEY, SVGAGI. This CDR3 is CASSPGTGVYEQYV. The CDR3 nucleotides read TGTGCCAGCAGCCCCGGGACAGGGGTCTACGAGCAGTACGTC.

The V call is TRBV7-8, the J call TRBJ2-7, with TRBD2 as a possible D gene (5 bases). CDR1 and CDR2 (germline): SGHVS, FQNEAQ. The CDR3 runs 12 residues. The ends were cut back, 4 bases at V and 5 bases at J, with 9 bases in the middle. This CDR3 is CASSYSENEQYF. CDR3 nucleotides: TGTGCCAGCAGCTATAGCGAGAACGAGCAGTACTTC.

V is TRBV6-5 and J is TRBJ2-3, with 8 bases lining up with TRBD1. CDR1 is MNHEY, CDR2 SVGAGI, per germline. The CDR3 length is 14 residues. J was trimmed by 1 base and V by 4 bases; bases with no gene match: 1. The CDR3 nucleotides read TGTGCCAGCAGTTCGACAGGGGGCACAGATACGCAGTATTTT. This translates into CASSSTGGTDTQYF.

Here the CDR3 reads CASSRTVNEQFF. The CDR3 nucleotides read TGTGCCAGCAGCAGGACAGTCAATGAGCAGTTCTTC. The V call is TRBV11-1, the J call TRBJ2-1; TRBD1 is a possible D gene (6 bases). The germline V gene encodes CDR1 SGHAT and CDR2 FQDESV (reference sequence). V lost 5 bases to trimming and J lost 6 bases, with 8 bases between them. There are 12 residues in the CDR3.